A single sample gave rise to the 19 T cell receptor beta chains below, sequenced in a study of Graves' ophthalmopathy and Graves' hyperthyroidism. Amplified TCR beta CDR3 regions were obtained using RNA transcripts as template. RT-PCR with HTBI primers came first, then second-round multiplex PCR. TCRdb independently ran MiXCR on the multiplex PCR reads; one entry per CDR3 protein. The sample includes 560,000 or so distinct CDR3 sequences, under 45% of them seen just once. The material sequenced was peripheral blood or thyroid tissue (not recorded which). These receptors came from an adult man with Graves' hyperthyroidism.

This clonotype has only a few counts. The chain couples TRBV6-5 to TRBJ2-7; possibly TRBD1 for D (6 bases). Deletions cut 5 bases from V and 4 bases from J, with 15 bases between. CDR3 length: 14 residues. CDR1 and CDR2 (germline): MNHEY, SVGAGI. The chain's CDR3 is CASSGGESPYEQYF. CDR3 bases: TGTGCCAGCAGTGGGGGCGAGTCCCCTTACGAGCAGTACTTC.

The chain combines TRBV6-1 with TRBJ1-1, with D possibly matching TRBD1 (5 bases). The CDR3 loop spans 14 amino acids. V was shortened by 1 base and J by 0 bases, with 6 bases between the two germline ends. Germline CDR1 MNHNS, CDR2 SASEGT. CDR3 residues: CASSEGGMNTEAFF. The CDR3 coding sequence is TGTGCCAGCAGTGAAGGGGGCATGAACACTGAAGCTTTCTTT.

The sample holds many counts of this clonotype. The V call is TRBV10-3, the J call TRBJ1-5; D perhaps matches TRBD1 (5 bases). CDR3 length equals 14 residues. Trimming took 2 bases from V and 7 from J, leaving 12 bases between them. CDR1 and CDR2 (germline): ENHRY, SYGVKD. CDR3 DNA: TGTGCCATCAGTGAGGGAAGGGGCGGGCAGCCCCAGCATTTT. Translating gives CAISEGRGGQPQHF.

This clonotype was observed many times. The J gene is TRBJ1-2, the V gene TRBV6-6; 8 bases align to TRBD1. Trimming cost V 5 bases and J 5 bases; bases outside gene matches: 4. The CDR3 sequence is 13 residues long. Germline loops: CDR1 MNHNY, CDR2 SVGAGI (reference sequence). The chain's CDR3 is CASSRQGTYGYTF. In DNA form, the CDR3 reads TGTGCCAGCAGTCGACAGGGGACTTATGGCTACACCTTC.

V and J are TRBV19 and TRBJ2-7; 8 positions agree with TRBD1. The ends lost 1 base at V and 2 bases at J; junction bases unmatched: 4. Germline CDR1 LNHDA, CDR2 SQIVND (reference sequence). The length of the CDR3 is 15 residues. CDR3 coding DNA: TGTGCCAGTAGTATAGGAGGGACAGGTACCTACGAGCAGTACTTC. It specifies CASSIGGTGTYEQYF.

This clonotype has a handful of counts. The chain is built from TRBV7-2 and TRBJ2-6, with D possibly being TRBD1 or TRBD2 (6 bases each). The CDR3 is 17 amino acids. From germline, CDR1 is SGHTA and CDR2 FQGNSA. Trimming pared 1 base from V and 6 bases from J, leaving 16 bases between. For the CDR3, the DNA is TGTGCCAGCAGCTTAGGGCGATGGGGGCGGGAGGCCAACGTCCTGACTTTC. Its translation is CASSLGRWGREANVLTF.

In the case of this clonotype: A much larger clone is a single base away; this may be a read error. This chain joins TRBV7-9 and TRBJ1-1, with 10 positions matching TRBD1. Per the germline V gene, CDR1 is SEHNR and CDR2 is FQNEAQ (reference sequence). The CDR3 covers 15 residues. The CDR3 here is CASLRDRGPNTGAFF. DNA for the CDR3: TGTGCCAGCCTCCGGGACAGGGGTCCGAACACTGGAGCTTTCTTT.

This chain joins TRBV29-1 and TRBJ2-7, with 7 positions matching TRBD1. After removal of 7 bases from V and 2 bases from J, the junction contained 11 bases not matched to a gene. Looked up from germline, CDR1 is SQVTM and CDR2 is ANQGSEA. The CDR3 sequence is 14 residues long. The CDR3 spells CSATKTTGTYEQYF. The CDR3 DNA reads as TGCAGCGCCACAAAGACGACAGGGACCTACGAGCAGTACTTC.

This clonotype was observed at least ten times. The V call is TRBV7-9, the J call TRBJ2-2; D is ambiguous. V was shortened by 0 bases and J by 6 bases, with 5 bases between the two germline ends. The CDR3 runs 13 residues. From germline, CDR1 is SEHNR and CDR2 FQNEAQ (reference sequence). CDR3: CASSLAGAGELFF. As DNA, the CDR3 is TGTGCCAGCAGCTTAGCAGGCGCCGGGGAGCTGTTTTTT.

The sample holds one count of this clonotype. The chain is built from TRBV11-1 and TRBJ1-2; TRBD1 aligns across 7 bases. This CDR3 region has 17 residues. J was trimmed by 4 bases and V by 5 bases; bases with no gene match: 16. Germline V gene data show CDR1 as SGHAT and CDR2 as FQDESV (reference sequence). The CDR3 reads CASSESGQSSRGYGYTF. CDR3 coding DNA: TGTGCCAGCAGCGAATCGGGACAGAGCTCGAGGGGCTATGGCTACACCTTC.

This clonotype was seen only a few times. The genes are TRBV19 and TRBJ1-1; D remains ambiguous. V was cut by 9 bases and J by 0 bases, with 17 bases left in between. This CDR3 contains 15 residues. Germline V lookup: CDR1 LNHDA, CDR2 SQIVND (reference sequence). The CDR3 here is CASSPVTAMNTEAFF. The DNA of the CDR3 is TGTGCCAGCTCACCAGTGACGGCTATGAACACTGAAGCTTTCTTT.

This chain connects TRBV2 to TRBJ1-5; the match to TRBD1 covers 9 bases. This CDR3 contains 15 residues. J lost 11 bases, V lost 6 bases, and 14 bases had no gene match. CDR1 and CDR2 (germline): SNHLY, FYNNEI. The CDR3 loop reads CASSSETGGLETQHF. CDR3 DNA: TGTGCCAGCAGCTCCGAGACAGGGGGTCTGGAGACCCAGCATTTT.

This clonotype came up once. Mismatch with germline at one junction end may stem from a read error. The V call is TRBV7-9, the J call TRBJ2-5; D assignment may be TRBD1 or TRBD2 (6 bases each). This CDR3 has 15 residues. Per germline, CDR1 SEHNR and CDR2 FQNEAQ (reference sequence). CDR3 nucleotide sequence: TGTGCTAGCAGCCTTAGAGGGGGGAACCAAGAGACCCAGTACTTC. Protein: CASSLRGGNQETQYF.

As concerns this clonotype: A read error may produce the germline difference seen at one junction end. This chain links TRBV2 with TRBJ2-7; 10 bases line up with TRBD2. This CDR3 is 13 amino acids long. Looked up from germline, CDR1 is SNHLY and CDR2 is FYNNEI. Here the CDR3 reads CASSETSGYGQYF. The DNA for the CDR3 is TGCGCCAGCAGTGAGACTAGCGGGTACGGGCAGTACTTC.

The chain combines TRBV9 with TRBJ2-7; D may be TRBD2 (5 bases). Germline CDR1 is SGDLS and CDR2 is YYNGEE. The CDR3 contains 14 residues. V lost 6 bases and J 10 bases, leaving 23 bases between the germline ends. The CDR3 reads CASTEGGPLFQQYF. The CDR3 region has the DNA TGTGCCAGCACCGAAGGAGGACCCCTCTTTCAACAGTACTTC.

The chain is built from TRBV2 and TRBJ2-2; 9 bases map to TRBD1. Germline-derived CDR1 and CDR2 are SNHLY and FYNNEI. Losses at the gene ends were 9 bases for V and 5 bases for J; bases not matched to a gene: 4. This CDR3 spans 13 amino acids. The CDR3 is CASRDRATGELFF. In DNA, the CDR3 is TGTGCCAGTCGGGACAGGGCGACCGGGGAGCTGTTTTTT.

About this clonotype itself: It may be a read error: a sequence one base away is much more abundant. V gene TRBV10-3 combines with J gene TRBJ1-1; D uncertain. The CDR3 has 13 residues. Germline V gives CDR1 ENHRY, CDR2 SYGVKD. Trimming took off 5 bases at V and 7 bases at J, with 14 bases between the two ends. CDR3 sequence: CAISTTWGGEAFF. In nucleotides, the CDR3 is TGTGCCATCAGTACGACTTGGGGTGGTGAAGCTTTCTTT.

The rearrangement joins TRBV7-9 to TRBJ1-6; D is possibly TRBD1 (5 bases). The germline gives CDR1 SEHNR, CDR2 FQNEAQ (reference sequence). The V end lost 5 bases, the J end lost 9 bases, and 17 bases lay between the germline ends. The CDR3 has 15 residues. DNA of the CDR3: TGTGCCAGCAGCGCGAGCGGGACGGTTAGTTCACCCCTCCACTTT. It specifies CASSASGTVSSPLHF. The full variable domain, completed using reference TRBV7-9 and TRBJ1-6, is DTGVSQNPRHKITKRGQNVTFRCDPISEHNRLYWYRQTLGQGPEFLTYFQNEAQLEKSRLLSDRFSAERPKGSFSTLEIQRTEQGDSAMYLCASSASGTVSSPLHFGNGTRLTVT.

This clonotype was counted only a few times. The rearrangement links TRBV5-1 to TRBJ1-1; TRBD1 matches 7 bases. The V gene end was trimmed by 4 bases and the J gene end by 0 bases; junction bases not matched to a gene: 6. CDR1 is SGHRS and CDR2 is YFSETQ in the germline V gene. The CDR3 runs 15 residues. The CDR3 region is CASSIAGTVNTEAFF. For the CDR3, the DNA is TGCGCCAGCAGCATCGCCGGGACAGTGAACACTGAAGCTTTCTTT.